One sample yielded the 22 T cell receptor beta chains listed below, sequenced in a study of beta chain features in type 1 diabetes. The isolated RNA, all of it, was reverse transcribed, so expressed TCRB transcripts were what got sequenced. Generated by immunoSEQ multiplex PCR, the TCRdb table keeps only in-frame clones and is missing some. Among 300,000 or so clones, 7.5% to 9% were seen once, and the ten largest hold around 0.44%. Sample: central memory CD4+ T cells from blood. These receptors originate from a woman aged 18 to 35 in good health.

This clone was seen only a few times. At one of its ends the junction is not consistent with the germline gene, which may arise from a read error. The J gene is TRBJ2-7, the V gene TRBV28, with D possibly being TRBD1 (5 bases). The CDR3 runs to 15 residues. Germline V CDR1 and CDR2: MDHEN, SYDVKM. In nucleotides, the CDR3 is TGTGCCAGCAGCCCAACCATCACAGGCTCCGACGAGCAGTACTTC. Translating gives CASSPTITGSDEQYF.

This clone was counted only a few times. The chain carries TRBV6-5 and TRBJ1-5; 8 bases line up with TRBD1. Germline CDR1 reads MNHEY; CDR2 reads SVGAGI. The V segment lost 8 bases and the J segment 2 bases; nucleotides outside the gene matches: 5. The CDR3 has 14 amino acids. CDR3 protein: CASQTGAGNQPQHF. CDR3 DNA: TGTGCCAGCCAGACAGGGGCAGGCAATCAGCCCCAGCATTTT.

The CDR3: CASSHQAGGSYNEQFF. In DNA form, the CDR3 reads TGCGCCAGCAGCCACCAAGCGGGAGGCTCCTACAATGAGCAGTTCTTC. The gene calls are TRBV4-3 and TRBJ2-1; 9 bases are a match to TRBD2. There are 16 residues in the CDR3. Germline V gene lookup returns CDR1 LGHNA and CDR2 YSLEER. Trimming at V came to 3 bases and at J to 0 bases, leaving 3 bases not matched to a gene.

This clone was counted between two and nine times. V and J are TRBV4-2 and TRBJ1-1, with unresolved D. Germline V gene lookup returns CDR1 LGHNA and CDR2 YNFKEQ. V was shortened by 4 bases and J by 0 bases, with 6 bases between the two germline ends. The CDR3 is made up of 13 amino acids. The DNA for the CDR3 is TGTGCCAGCAGCCCACAGTTGAACACTGAAGCTTTCTTT. Encoded protein: CASSPQLNTEAFF.

In its sample, this clone was seen a few times. Other nucleotide sequences in the sample specify the same CDR3. The chain uses TRBV29-1 and TRBJ2-3; D uncertain. The CDR3 spans 10 residues. Per the germline V gene, CDR1 is SQVTM and CDR2 is ANQGSEA. The V end was cut by 6 bases, the J end by 2 bases, with 3 bases between. The CDR3 region is CSVDTDTQYF. In DNA form, the CDR3 reads TGCAGCGTGGACACAGATACGCAGTATTTT.

V is TRBV21-1 and J is TRBJ2-3; the table assigns TRBD1, which was not confirmed against the DNA. TRBV21-1 is a recognized pseudogene. This CDR3 is 17 amino acids long. CDR3 nucleotide sequence: TGTGCCAGCAGCAGAGCCAGGGGGCGCTCCGGAACAGATACGCAGTATTTT. Translation: CASSRARGRSGTDTQYF.

The CDR3 sequence is CASSLSLSGSRASTDTQYF. The CDR3, as DNA: TGTGCCAGCAGTTTATCTCTCAGCGGGAGCAGGGCGAGCACAGATACGCAGTATTTT. This chain uses TRBV27 with TRBJ2-3; the match to TRBD2 covers 8 bases. The germline CDR1 and CDR2 sequences are MNHEY and SMNVEV (reference sequence). This CDR3 has 19 amino acids. V lost 0 bases and J lost 0; bases outside the gene matches: 11.

This clone was detected only a few times. V and J are TRBV4-1 and TRBJ2-3; a weak D match, TRBD1 (6 bases). The V and J ends lost 1 base and 3 bases respectively, with 14 bases between them. Germline V gene lookup returns CDR1 MGHRA and CDR2 YSYEKL. The CDR3 totals 16 residues. CDR3: CASSQGTNRGTDTQYF. CDR3 in DNA: TGCGCCAGCAGCCAAGGCACAAATAGGGGGACAGATACGCAGTATTTT.

This chain links TRBV27 with TRBJ2-2; 11 bases are a match to TRBD2. The germline gives CDR1 MNHEY, CDR2 SMNVEV (reference sequence). The CDR3 consists of 14 residues. V was pared by 6 bases and J by 5 bases, with 2 bases of the junction left unmatched. The CDR3: CASRTSGKTGELFF. CDR3 DNA: TGTGCCAGCAGGACTAGCGGGAAGACCGGGGAGCTGTTTTTT.

On this clone itself: The sample contains more than one DNA sequence encoding this CDR3. The chain joins TRBV7-2 to TRBJ2-5, with 8 bases that match TRBD1. CDR3 length: 13 amino acids. Per the germline V gene, CDR1 is SGHTA and CDR2 is FQGNSA. J was trimmed by 4 bases and V by 3 bases; bases with no gene match: 1. This CDR3 is CASSFGQGETQYF. In nucleotides, the CDR3 is TGTGCCAGCAGCTTCGGACAGGGAGAGACCCAGTACTTC.

The chain links TRBV29-1 to TRBJ1-2; possible D gene TRBD1, 5 bases. The germline V and J ends were trimmed by 6 bases and 1 base, with 12 bases remaining between them. The CDR3 is 13 residues long. Germline V gene lookup returns CDR1 SQVTM and CDR2 ANQGSEA. CDR3 loop: CSVGRDFNYGYTF. CDR3 in DNA: TGCAGCGTGGGCAGGGATTTTAACTATGGCTACACCTTC.

The chain is built from TRBV9 and TRBJ2-6; 8 bases agree with TRBD1. Germline V gene sequence: CDR1 SGDLS, CDR2 YYNGEE. This CDR3 has 15 amino acids. The V and J ends lost 6 bases and 0 bases, in that order; junction bases with no gene match: 2. Written as DNA, the CDR3 is TGTGCCAGCACCCAGGGGGCCTCTGGGGCCAACGTCCTGACTTTC. Encoded protein: CASTQGASGANVLTF.

The chain joins TRBV7-6 to TRBJ1-1, with a possible D match to TRBD1 (6 bases). This CDR3 contains 13 residues. The V and J ends lost 9 bases and 1 base respectively, with 12 bases between them. CDR1 and CDR2 (germline): SGHVS, FNYEAQ. The CDR3 nucleotides are TGTGCCAGTTCAGGGGCTCCGAACACTGAAGCTTTCTTT. Its translation: CASSGAPNTEAFF.

The chain has TRBV6-5 and TRBJ1-2, with D perhaps matching TRBD1 (5 bases). The CDR3 is 14 amino acids. V was cut by 2 bases and J by 5 bases, with 12 bases left in between. CDR1 MNHEY and CDR2 SVGAGI come from the germline V gene. In DNA, the CDR3 is TGTGCCAGCAGTTACAGGGGTACCAATTATGGCTACACCTTC. Encoded protein: CASSYRGTNYGYTF.

This clone showed up just a few times. V usage is TRBV7-2 and J usage is TRBJ2-5; 16 nucleotides align to TRBD2. The V gene end was trimmed by 7 bases and the J gene end by 5 bases; junction bases not matched to a gene: 10. The CDR3 contains 17 residues. Germline loops: CDR1 SGHTA, CDR2 FQGNSA. CDR3 bases: TGTGCCAGCACCCCAAGGGGACTAGCGGGAGGGAAGGAGACCCAGTACTTC. Translated: CASTPRGLAGGKETQYF.

CDR3 DNA sequence: TGCGCCAGCAGCCCGCAGTCCCAGGGTGGGAATGAGCAGTTCTTC. Translating gives CASSPQSQGGNEQFF. The genes are TRBV5-1 and TRBJ2-1, with a weak D call TRBD1 (5 bases). The germline CDR1 and CDR2 sequences are SGHRS and YFSETQ. V was clipped by 4 bases and J by 7 bases, with 18 bases between them. This CDR3 contains 15 residues.

This clone was counted only a few times. The CDR3 DNA is TGCGCCAGCAGTGCTGGCGGGAGGGCAGGGCATGAGCAGTTCTTC. Encoded protein: CASSAGGRAGHEQFF. The rearrangement links TRBV10-2 to TRBJ2-1, with 9 bases identical to TRBD2. The CDR3 consists of 15 residues. Germline V gene data show CDR1 as WSHSY and CDR2 as SAAADI. The V and J ends lost 4 bases and 8 bases, in that order; junction bases with no gene match: 9.

V gene TRBV6-5 combines with J gene TRBJ1-1; D not certain. The CDR3 sequence is 13 residues long. Trimming took 5 bases from V and 3 from J, leaving 10 bases between them. Per germline, CDR1 MNHEY and CDR2 SVGAGI. This CDR3 is CASSEPGYTEAFF. In DNA, the CDR3 is TGTGCCAGCAGTGAACCCGGGTACACTGAAGCTTTCTTT.

This clone has only a few counts. The DNA of the CDR3 is TGCGCCAGCAGCGCTGATAGCGGGAGACGGAATGAGCAGTTCTTC. Protein: CASSADSGRRNEQFF. The chain recombines TRBV5-1 with TRBJ2-1; 9 bases align to TRBD2. Losses at the gene ends were 4 bases for V and 7 bases for J; bases not matched to a gene: 9. The CDR3 runs 15 residues. The V gene's germline CDR1 is SGHRS and CDR2 YFSETQ.

This clone was counted between two and nine times. It may be a read error: a sequence one base away is much more abundant. The CDR3, as DNA: TGTGCCAGCAGCTGGAGGAGCACAGATACGCAGTATTTT. Protein: CASSWRSTDTQYF. The V call is TRBV11-3, the J call TRBJ2-3, with D possibly being TRBD2 (5 bases). The CDR3 contains 13 residues. Germline V gives CDR1 SGHNT, CDR2 YENEEA. The V end was cut by 4 bases, the J end by 0 bases, with 5 bases between.

This chain uses TRBV28 with TRBJ1-5, with D possibly matching TRBD1 (6 bases). CDR3 length equals 14 residues. Per germline, CDR1 MDHEN and CDR2 SYDVKM. V lost 6 bases and J lost 6, with 15 bases in between. The DNA of the CDR3 is TGTGCCAGCAGCCTCACAGGGAAGGGTCAGCCCCAGCATTTT. Translated, it gives CASSLTGKGQPQHF.

The CDR3 nucleotides read TGTGCCAGCAGCTTAGGCTCGCGGGGTTTAGGTGGCTACACCTTC. It translates to CASSLGSRGLGGYTF. The chain links TRBV7-9 to TRBJ1-2; D is undetermined. This CDR3 has 15 amino acids. Germline V gives CDR1 SEHNR, CDR2 FQNEAQ (reference sequence). Trimming stripped 1 base from V and 7 bases from J, with 16 bases between.